This T cell receptor beta chain was observed in a study of T-cell memory formation after mild COVID-19. The V gene lost 4 bases and the J gene lost 4 bases, with 13 bases spanning the gap. The CDR3 sequence is 15 residues long. CDR1 is LGHNA, CDR2 YNFKEQ, per germline. A note on this clonotype: Its antigen is undetermined.

TCRdb re-called the 5' RACE reads through MiXCR, storing one row per CDR3 protein. This sample has around 90,000 distinct CDR3 sequences, with roughly 15% found just once. Study-wide results and limits: The study found contracting CD4+ clones mainly in CM and EM and contracting CD8+ clones in EMRA. Balance between CD4 and CD8 was seen in clones contracting day 15 to 85, and a CD4+ lean was seen in later expanders.

The chain links TRBV4-2 to TRBJ2-2; D possibly corresponds to TRBD1 (6 bases). Sequencing was performed on PBMCs or a T cell subset sorted from them (not recorded which). The TCR comes from a man aged 18 to 35 who had mild COVID-19 (a few samples of this study predate the infection). Cell type and time point are not known. The CDR3: CASSPYRGGTGELFF. For the CDR3, the DNA is TGTGCCAGCAGCCCATATCGAGGGGGCACCGGGGAGCTGTTTTTT.